Included here is one T cell receptor beta chain sequence, with context. How the authors handled the data: From reference gene primer amplification, estimates of nucleated cell counts were derived. Here immunoSEQ multiplex PCR was the method, and the copy in TCRdb shows in-frame clones only, minus some. That table gives V, J and clone size, and the DNA gave D and trimming. Of 120,000 or so clones in the sample, 55% to 75% were seen once. These data originate in a study of blood T cell repertoires in COVID-19. Study information: Sources were T cells, B-cell-depleted T cells, or PBMCs; the material itself was cDNA or gDNA.

The TCR originated in a woman in her sixties or seventies with acute or convalescent COVID-19. The sample was peripheral blood.

The CDR3 bases are TGTGCCAGCAGCGCCGGGGGGGCCCACAATGAGCAGTTCTTC. It is translated as CASSAGGAHNEQFF. V gene TRBV9 combines with J gene TRBJ2-1; TRBD2 matches 8 bases. CDR3 length: 14 residues. Trimming took 3 bases from V and 5 from J; bases not matched to a gene: 4. The germline V gene encodes CDR1 SGDLS and CDR2 YYNGEE.